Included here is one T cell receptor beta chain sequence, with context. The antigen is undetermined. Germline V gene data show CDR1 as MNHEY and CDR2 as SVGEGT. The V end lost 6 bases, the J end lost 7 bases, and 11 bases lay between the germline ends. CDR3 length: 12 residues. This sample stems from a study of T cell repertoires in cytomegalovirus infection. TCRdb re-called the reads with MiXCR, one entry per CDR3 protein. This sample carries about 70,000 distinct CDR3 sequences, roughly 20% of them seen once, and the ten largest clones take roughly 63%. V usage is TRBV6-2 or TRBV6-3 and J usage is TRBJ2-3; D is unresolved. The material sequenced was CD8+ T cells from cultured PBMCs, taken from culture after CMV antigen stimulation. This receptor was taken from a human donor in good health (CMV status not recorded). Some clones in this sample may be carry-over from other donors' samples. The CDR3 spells CASSSFEYTQYF. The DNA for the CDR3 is TGTGCCAGCAGCTCCTTCGAGTATACGCAGTATTTT.